This TCR beta chain was identified in a study of metastatic and nonmetastatic thyroid tumors. In this sample, this clone turned up many times. Other DNA sequences within the sample encode an identical CDR3. Through MiXCR, TCRdb re-clonotyped the PCR reads. Among approximately 86,000 clones listed, approximately 12% were seen once. The germline V and J ends were trimmed by 4 bases and 6 bases, with 7 bases remaining between them. This CDR3 region has 12 residues. Germline V lookup: CDR1 MNHEY, CDR2 SVGEGT. Thyroid surgery had not been preceded by any treatment in any patient. The clonotype was recovered from a female donor with papillary thyroid cancer or a benign thyroid nodule (not recorded which). Some clones in this sample may be carry-over from other donors' samples. The specimen sequenced was tumor tissue. This rearrangement joins TRBV6-2 or TRBV6-3 to TRBJ2-1; D gene unclear. CDR3 in amino acids: CASSSKVNEQFF. The CDR3 DNA sequence: TGTGCCAGCAGTTCTAAGGTCAATGAGCAGTTCTTC.